The TCR beta chain described here comes from a study of T cells expressing NK-cell markers. Regarding the study as a whole: There were a handful of donors in whom these clonotypes also led the CD3+CD56-NKG2C+ fraction.

Per germline, CDR1 SGHTA and CDR2 FQGNSA. The CDR3 has 17 residues. On this clonotype: No antigen is known for it.

TCRdb reprocessed the 5' RACE reads and reports one entry per CDR3 protein, with no DNA. The ten most abundant clones cover 3% to 4.5% of a sample with around 550,000 distinct CDR3 sequences. The chain links TRBV7-2 to TRBJ1-6; TCRdb's D gene call, TRBD1, goes unchecked for lack of DNA. The TCR was taken from a man aged 18 to 30 in good health. The sequenced sample consisted of blood T cells: a sorted CD56 or NKG2C T cell subset, CD4+ or CD8+ T cells, or bulk PBMC T cells (not recorded which). The CDR3 sequence is CASSPHGGGPGFAPLHF.